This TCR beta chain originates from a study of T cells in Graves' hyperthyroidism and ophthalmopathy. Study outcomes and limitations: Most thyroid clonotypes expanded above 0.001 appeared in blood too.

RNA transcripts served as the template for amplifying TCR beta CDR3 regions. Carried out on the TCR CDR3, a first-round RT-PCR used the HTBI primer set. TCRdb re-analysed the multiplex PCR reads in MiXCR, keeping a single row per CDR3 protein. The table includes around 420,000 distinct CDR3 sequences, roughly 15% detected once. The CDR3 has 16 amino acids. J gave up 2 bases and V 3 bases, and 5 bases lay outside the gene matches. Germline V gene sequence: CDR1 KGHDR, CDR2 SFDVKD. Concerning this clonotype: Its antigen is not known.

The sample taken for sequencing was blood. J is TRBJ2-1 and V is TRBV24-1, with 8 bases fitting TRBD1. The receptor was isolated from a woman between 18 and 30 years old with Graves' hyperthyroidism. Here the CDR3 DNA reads TGTGCCACCAGTGATCCCCCAGGGGGCCCCTACAATGAGCAGTTCTTC. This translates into CATSDPPGGPYNEQFF.